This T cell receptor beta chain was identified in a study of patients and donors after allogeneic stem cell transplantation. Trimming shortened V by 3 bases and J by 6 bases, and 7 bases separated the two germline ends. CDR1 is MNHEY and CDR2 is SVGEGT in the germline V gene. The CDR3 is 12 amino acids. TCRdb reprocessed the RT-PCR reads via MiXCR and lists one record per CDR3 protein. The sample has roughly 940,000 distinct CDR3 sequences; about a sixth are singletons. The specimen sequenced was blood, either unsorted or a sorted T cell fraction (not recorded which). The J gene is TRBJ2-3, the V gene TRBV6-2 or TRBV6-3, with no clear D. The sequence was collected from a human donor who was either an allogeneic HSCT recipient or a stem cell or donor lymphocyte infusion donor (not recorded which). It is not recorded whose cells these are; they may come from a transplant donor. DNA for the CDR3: TGTGCCAGCAGTTATCTTTCCGATACGCAGTATTTT. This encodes CASSYLSDTQYF.